This T cell receptor beta chain stems from a study of T cell repertoires in cytomegalovirus infection. V was pared by 5 bases and J by 2 bases, with 10 bases of the junction left unmatched. The germline CDR1 and CDR2 sequences are SGHTA and FQGNSA. The CDR3 consists of 16 residues. TCRdb independently ran MiXCR on the reads; one entry per CDR3 protein. The table lists about 190,000 distinct CDR3 sequences, under 30% of them singletons, with 31% in the top ten. Material for sequencing was PBMCs. The TCR comes from a human donor in good health (CMV status not recorded). Some clones in this sample may be carry-over from other donors' samples. This rearrangement joins TRBV7-2 to TRBJ2-3; 7 bases are shared with TRBD2. The CDR3 reads CASSHWERGYTDTQYF. In DNA, the CDR3 is TGTGCCAGCAGCCATTGGGAGCGGGGATACACAGATACGCAGTATTTT.